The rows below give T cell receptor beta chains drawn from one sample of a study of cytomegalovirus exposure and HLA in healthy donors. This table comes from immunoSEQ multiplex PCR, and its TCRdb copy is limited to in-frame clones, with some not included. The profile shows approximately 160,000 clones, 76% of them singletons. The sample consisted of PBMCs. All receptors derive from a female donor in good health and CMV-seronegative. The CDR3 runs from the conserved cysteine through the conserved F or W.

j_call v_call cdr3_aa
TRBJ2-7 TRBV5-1 CASSLQGLNYEQYF
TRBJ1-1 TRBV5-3 CARSLALMNTEAFF
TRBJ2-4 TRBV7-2 CASSSGGNIQYF
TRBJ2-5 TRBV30 CAWDRAPVEAQYF
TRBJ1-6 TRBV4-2 CASSQDPIIGQGNSPLHF
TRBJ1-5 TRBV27 CASKNRDQPQHF
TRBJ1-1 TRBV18 CASSLRDRALAGNTEAFF
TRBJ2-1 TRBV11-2 CASSSLQGTGSRNEQFF
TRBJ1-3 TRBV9 CASSVAQGRGNTIYF
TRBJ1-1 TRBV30 CALDRGGNTEAFF
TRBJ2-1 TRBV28 CASSFSDSTGVNNEQFF
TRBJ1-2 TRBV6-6 CASSYRQGKFNYGYTF
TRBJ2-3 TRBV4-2 CASSQATGADTQYF
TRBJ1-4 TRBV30 CAWSVGGQGSEKLFF
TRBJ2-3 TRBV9 CASSPTGGPTDTQYF
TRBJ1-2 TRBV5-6 CASSFQGVYGYTF
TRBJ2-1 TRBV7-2 CASSLARTSGYNEQFF
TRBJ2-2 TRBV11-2 CASSSAGGPTGELFF
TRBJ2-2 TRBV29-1 CSVETGSYTGELFF
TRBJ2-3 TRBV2 CASLQRGRWDTQYF
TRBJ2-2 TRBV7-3 CASSLGPGDGTGELFF
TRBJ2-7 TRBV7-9 CASGPGGAYEQYF
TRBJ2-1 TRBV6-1 CASSDSGTVYNEQFF
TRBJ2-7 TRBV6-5 CASRVAGGYEQHF
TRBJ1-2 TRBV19 CASGGDRTRANYGYTF
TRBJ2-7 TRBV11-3 CATPDCQGSYEQYF
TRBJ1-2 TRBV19 CASGQGAGNYGYTF
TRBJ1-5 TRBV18 CASSPPGSGGAQPQHF
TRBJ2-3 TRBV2 CASSAGQVTDTQYF
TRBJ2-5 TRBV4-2 CASSQDRTRVWETQYF
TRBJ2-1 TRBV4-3 CASSQASGRSYNEQFF
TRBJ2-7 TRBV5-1 CASSLAPSYDEQYF
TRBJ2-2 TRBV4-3 CASSRISSAGELFF